This T cell receptor beta chain was identified during a study of glioma-infiltrating T cells after dendritic cell vaccination. Overall study context: Dendritic cell vaccination trial patients had either newly diagnosed or recurrent glioblastoma. Three intradermal dendritic cell vaccine injections were given every two weeks. Study-level results: The cohort had few patients with full blood and tumor sets.

Germline V CDR1 and CDR2: LNHNV, YYDKDF (reference sequence). The ends were cut back, 3 bases at V and 1 base at J, with 9 bases in the middle. The CDR3 loop spans 14 amino acids. Comments on this clone: Its specificity is not known.

Profiled with immunoSEQ multiplex PCR; TCRdb holds only in-frame clones, not every one. The sample lists roughly 80,000 clones, about 87% occurring once. Sequences were derived from blood, sampled before dendritic cell vaccination. The receptor was derived from a human donor with glioblastoma. The chain couples TRBV15 to TRBJ1-1; the D is unclear. The CDR3 loop is CATSSQTGNTEAFF. CDR3 in DNA: TGTGCCACCAGCAGCCAAACGGGGAACACTGAAGCTTTCTTT.